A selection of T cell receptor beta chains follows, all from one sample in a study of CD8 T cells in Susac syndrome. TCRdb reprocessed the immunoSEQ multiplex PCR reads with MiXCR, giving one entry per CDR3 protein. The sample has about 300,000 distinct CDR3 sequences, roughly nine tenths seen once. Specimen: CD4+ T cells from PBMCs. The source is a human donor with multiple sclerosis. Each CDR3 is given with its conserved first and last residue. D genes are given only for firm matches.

DNA: TGTGCCACCAGTGCCACTAGGGGAACCTCGCAGTATTTT; CDR3: CATSATRGTSQYF; J: TRBJ2-3; V: TRBV24-1; D: -
DNA: TGTGCCAGCAGTCGGGCAACGGAGACCCAGTACTTC; CDR3: CASSRATETQYF; J: TRBJ2-5; V: TRBV5-4; D: -
DNA: TGTGCCAGCAGGGAAGCCGGGACAGGGGGCGACGAGCAGTACTTC; CDR3: CASREAGTGGDEQYF; J: TRBJ2-7; V: TRBV2; D: TRBD1
DNA: TGTGCTAGTGGTACCCTCGGAGCGGAGAACACCGGGGAGCTGTTTTTT; CDR3: CASGTLGAENTGELFF; J: TRBJ2-2; V: TRBV12-5; D: -
DNA: TGTGCCAGCGCTGTACTAGCGGGTGGTGGACATGAGCAGTTCTTC; CDR3: CASAVLAGGGHEQFF; J: TRBJ2-1; V: TRBV2; D: TRBD2
DNA: TGTGCCAGCAGCCAATGGGGTTCCTCCTACGAGCAGTACTTC; CDR3: CASSQWGSSYEQYF; J: TRBJ2-7; V: TRBV16; D: -
DNA: TGTGCCAGCAGCCACCTGACAAATACTGAAGCTTTCTTT; CDR3: CASSHLTNTEAFF; J: TRBJ1-1; V: TRBV12-3/TRBV12-4; D: -
DNA: TGTGCCACCAGTGATTCGATTAGCGGGGCCACCTACAATGAGCAGTTCTTC; CDR3: CATSDSISGATYNEQFF; J: TRBJ2-1; V: TRBV24-1; D: TRBD2
DNA: TGTGCCAGCAGTTCCGGGACAGGTACAACTAATGAAAAACTGTTTTTT; CDR3: CASSSGTGTTNEKLFF; J: TRBJ1-4; V: TRBV6-5; D: TRBD1
DNA: TGTGCCAGTAGTACAAAACAGGAAGGTACGCAGTATTTT; CDR3: CASSTKQEGTQYF; J: TRBJ2-3; V: TRBV19; D: -
DNA: TGTGCCAGCTCACTCGGGACAAGTAGCACAGATACGCAGTATTTT; CDR3: CASSLGTSSTDTQYF; J: TRBJ2-3; V: TRBV18; D: -
DNA: TGTGCCAGCAGCTTATACACAGGGGTAGCCAAAAACATTCAGTACTTC; CDR3: CASSLYTGVAKNIQYF; J: TRBJ2-4; V: TRBV7-8; D: TRBD1
DNA: TGTGCCAGCAGTGAAGGGGGGTTGGGGCAGTACTTC; CDR3: CASSEGGLGQYF; J: TRBJ2-7; V: TRBV6-1; D: -
DNA: TGTGCCACCTACTCGGGGGCTTACAATGAGCAGTTCTTC; CDR3: CATYSGAYNEQFF; J: TRBJ2-1; V: TRBV6-2/TRBV6-3; D: -